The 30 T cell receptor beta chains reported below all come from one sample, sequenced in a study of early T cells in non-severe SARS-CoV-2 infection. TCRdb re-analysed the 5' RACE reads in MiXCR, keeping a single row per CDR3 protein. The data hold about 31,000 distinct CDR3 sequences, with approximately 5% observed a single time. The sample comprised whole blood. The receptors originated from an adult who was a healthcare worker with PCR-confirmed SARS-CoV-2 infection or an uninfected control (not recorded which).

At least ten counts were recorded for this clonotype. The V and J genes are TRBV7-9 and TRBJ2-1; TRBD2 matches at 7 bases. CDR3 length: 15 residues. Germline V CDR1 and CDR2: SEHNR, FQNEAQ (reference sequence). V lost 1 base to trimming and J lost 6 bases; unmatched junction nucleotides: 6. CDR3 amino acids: CASSLGGSFFNEQFF. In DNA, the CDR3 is TGTGCCAGCAGCTTAGGCGGGAGTTTTTTCAATGAGCAGTTCTTC.

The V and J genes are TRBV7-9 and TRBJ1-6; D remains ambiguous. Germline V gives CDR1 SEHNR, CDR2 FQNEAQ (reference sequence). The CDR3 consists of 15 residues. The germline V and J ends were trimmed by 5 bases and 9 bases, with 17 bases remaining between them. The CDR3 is CASSPRAGGSSPLHF. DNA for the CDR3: TGTGCCAGCAGCCCACGGGCCGGAGGGAGTTCACCCCTCCACTTT. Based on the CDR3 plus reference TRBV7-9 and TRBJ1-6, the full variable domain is DTGVSQNPRHKITKRGQNVTFRCDPISEHNRLYWYRQTLGQGPEFLTYFQNEAQLEKSRLLSDRFSAERPKGSFSTLEIQRTEQGDSAMYLCASSPRAGGSSPLHFGNGTRLTVT.

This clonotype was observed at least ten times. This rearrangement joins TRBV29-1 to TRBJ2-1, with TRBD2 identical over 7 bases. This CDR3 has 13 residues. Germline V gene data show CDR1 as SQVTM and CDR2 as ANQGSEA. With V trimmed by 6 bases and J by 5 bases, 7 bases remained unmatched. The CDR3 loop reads CSVYVGRNNEQFF. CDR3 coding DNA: TGCAGCGTGTACGTCGGGAGGAACAATGAGCAGTTCTTC.

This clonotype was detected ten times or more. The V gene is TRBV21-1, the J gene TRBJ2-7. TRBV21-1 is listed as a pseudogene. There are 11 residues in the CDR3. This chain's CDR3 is CASSKPYEQYF. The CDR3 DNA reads TGTGCCAGCAGCAAACCCTACGAGCAGTACTTC.

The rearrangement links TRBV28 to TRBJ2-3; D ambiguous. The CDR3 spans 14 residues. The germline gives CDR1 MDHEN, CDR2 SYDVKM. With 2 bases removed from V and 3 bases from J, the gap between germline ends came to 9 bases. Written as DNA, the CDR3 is TGTGCCAGCAGTTTACTCGGGTGGACAGATACGCAGTATTTT. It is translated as CASSLLGWTDTQYF.

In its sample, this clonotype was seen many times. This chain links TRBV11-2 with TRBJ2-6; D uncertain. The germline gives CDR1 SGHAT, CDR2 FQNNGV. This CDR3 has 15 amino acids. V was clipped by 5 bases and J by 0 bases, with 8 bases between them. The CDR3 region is CASSRHSSGANVLTF. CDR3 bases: TGTGCCAGCAGCCGACACAGCTCTGGGGCCAACGTCCTGACTTTC.

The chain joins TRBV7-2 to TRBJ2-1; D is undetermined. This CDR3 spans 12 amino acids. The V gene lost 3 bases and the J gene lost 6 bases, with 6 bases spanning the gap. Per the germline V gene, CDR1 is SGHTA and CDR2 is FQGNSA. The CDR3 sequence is CASSFYSNEQFF. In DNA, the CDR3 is TGTGCCAGCAGCTTTTATAGCAATGAGCAGTTCTTC. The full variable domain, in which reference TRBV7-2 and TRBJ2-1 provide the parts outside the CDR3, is GAGVSQSPSNKVTEKGKDVELRCDPISGHTALYWYRQSLGQGLEFLIYFQGNSAPDKSGLPSDRFSAERTGGSVSTLTIQRTQQEDSAVYLCASSFYSNEQFFGPGTRLTVL.

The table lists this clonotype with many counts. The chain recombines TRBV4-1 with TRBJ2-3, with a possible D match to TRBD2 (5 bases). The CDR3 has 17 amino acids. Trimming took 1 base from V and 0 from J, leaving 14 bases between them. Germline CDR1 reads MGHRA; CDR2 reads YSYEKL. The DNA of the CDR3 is TGCGCCAGCAGCCAAGCGGTCGGAAGCGGTAGCACAGATACGCAGTATTTT. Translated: CASSQAVGSGSTDTQYF.

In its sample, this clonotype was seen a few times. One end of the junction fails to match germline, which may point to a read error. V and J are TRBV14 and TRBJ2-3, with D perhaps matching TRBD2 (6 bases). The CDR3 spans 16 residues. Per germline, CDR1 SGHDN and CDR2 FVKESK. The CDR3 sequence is CANSQEEGDPLDTQYF. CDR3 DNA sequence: TGTGCCAACAGCCAAGAGGAGGGTGACCCGCTAGATACGCAGTATTTT.

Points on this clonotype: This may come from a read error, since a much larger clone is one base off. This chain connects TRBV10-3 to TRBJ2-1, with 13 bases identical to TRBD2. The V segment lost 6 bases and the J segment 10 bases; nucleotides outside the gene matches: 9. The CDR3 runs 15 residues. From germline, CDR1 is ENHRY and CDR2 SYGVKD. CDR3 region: CAIREAGTSGIEQFF. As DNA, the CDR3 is TGTGCCATCAGAGAAGCCGGGACTAGCGGGATCGAGCAGTTCTTC.

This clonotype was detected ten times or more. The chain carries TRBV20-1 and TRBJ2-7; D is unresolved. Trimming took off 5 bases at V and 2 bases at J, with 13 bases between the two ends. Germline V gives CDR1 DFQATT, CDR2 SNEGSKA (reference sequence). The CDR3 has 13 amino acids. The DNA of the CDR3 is TGCAGTGCTTGCCCTGCTGGTACCTACGAGCAGTACTTC. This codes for CSACPAGTYEQYF.

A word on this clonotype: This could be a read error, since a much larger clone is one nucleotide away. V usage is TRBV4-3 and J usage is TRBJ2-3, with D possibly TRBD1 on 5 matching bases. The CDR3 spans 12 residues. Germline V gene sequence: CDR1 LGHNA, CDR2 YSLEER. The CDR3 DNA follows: TGCGCCGGCAGCCAAGAAAGGGGCCAGGAGTATTTT. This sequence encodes CAGSQERGQEYF.

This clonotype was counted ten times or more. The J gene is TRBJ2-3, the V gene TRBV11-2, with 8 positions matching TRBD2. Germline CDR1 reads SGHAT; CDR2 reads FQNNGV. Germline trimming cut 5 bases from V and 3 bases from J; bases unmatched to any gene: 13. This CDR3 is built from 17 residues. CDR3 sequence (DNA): TGTGCCAGCAGCCCTCCTTGGTCGTCTAGCGGGACAGATACGCAGTATTTT. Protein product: CASSPPWSSSGTDTQYF.

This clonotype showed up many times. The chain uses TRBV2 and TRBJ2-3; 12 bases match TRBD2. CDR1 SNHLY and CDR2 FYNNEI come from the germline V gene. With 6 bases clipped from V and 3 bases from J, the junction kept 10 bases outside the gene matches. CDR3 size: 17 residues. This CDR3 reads CASRDWTSGTRTDTQYF. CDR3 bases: TGTGCCAGCAGAGATTGGACTAGCGGGACAAGAACAGATACGCAGTATTTT.

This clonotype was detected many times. The CDR3 nucleotides are TGTGCCAGCAGTTTATCCGGGCCAAGTCATCTCCTGACTTTC. The encoded protein is CASSLSGPSHLLTF. The chain links TRBV12-3 or TRBV12-4 to TRBJ2-6; D uncertain. V was pared by 2 bases and J by 14 bases, with 16 bases between. This CDR3 region has 14 residues.

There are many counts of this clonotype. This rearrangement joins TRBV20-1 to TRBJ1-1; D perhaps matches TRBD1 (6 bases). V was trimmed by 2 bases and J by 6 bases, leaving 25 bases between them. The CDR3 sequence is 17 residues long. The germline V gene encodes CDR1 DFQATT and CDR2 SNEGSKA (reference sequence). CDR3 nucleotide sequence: TGCAGTGCTAGAAGTCTGAGGGGGATAACAAGGGGCTCTGAAGCTTTCTTT. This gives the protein CSARSLRGITRGSEAFF.

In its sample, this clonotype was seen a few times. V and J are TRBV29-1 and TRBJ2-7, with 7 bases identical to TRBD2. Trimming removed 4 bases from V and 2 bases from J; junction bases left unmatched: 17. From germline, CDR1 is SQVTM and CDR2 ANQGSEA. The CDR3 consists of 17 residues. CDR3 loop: CSVGLLPRAGSPYEQYF. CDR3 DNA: TGCAGCGTTGGCCTACTACCCCGAGCGGGATCCCCCTACGAGCAGTACTTC.

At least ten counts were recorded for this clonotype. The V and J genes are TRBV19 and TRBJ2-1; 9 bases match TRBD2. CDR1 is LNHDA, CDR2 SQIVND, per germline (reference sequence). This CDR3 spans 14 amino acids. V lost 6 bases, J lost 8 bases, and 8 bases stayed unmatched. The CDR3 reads CASSALAGDHEQFF. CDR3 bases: TGTGCCAGTAGCGCGTTAGCGGGAGACCATGAGCAGTTCTTC.

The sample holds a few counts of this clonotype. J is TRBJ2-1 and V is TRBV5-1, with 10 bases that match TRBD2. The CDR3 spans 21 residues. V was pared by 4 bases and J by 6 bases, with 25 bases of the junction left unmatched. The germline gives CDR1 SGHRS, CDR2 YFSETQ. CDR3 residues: CASSIGIGSLAGGLHTNEQFF. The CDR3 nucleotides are TGCGCCAGCAGCATTGGTATTGGCTCTTTAGCGGGAGGACTCCATACCAATGAGCAGTTCTTC.

Here the CDR3 reads CASDNRRRRKRETQYF. The CDR3 nucleotides read TGTGCCAGCGATAACCGTCGGCGTAGGAAAAGAGAGACCCAGTACTTC. V gene TRBV6-5 combines with J gene TRBJ2-5; D remains unclear. V gave up 8 bases and J gave up 4 bases, with 23 bases separating them. CDR3 size: 16 residues. Germline lookup yields CDR1 MNHEY and CDR2 SVGAGI.

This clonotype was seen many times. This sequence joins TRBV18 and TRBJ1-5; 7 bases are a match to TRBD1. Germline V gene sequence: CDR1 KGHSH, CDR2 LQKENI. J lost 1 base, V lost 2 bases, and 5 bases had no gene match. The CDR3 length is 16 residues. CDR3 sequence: CASSPEGQSSNQPQHF. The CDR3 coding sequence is TGTGCCAGCTCACCAGAGGGACAGTCGAGCAATCAGCCCCAGCATTTT.

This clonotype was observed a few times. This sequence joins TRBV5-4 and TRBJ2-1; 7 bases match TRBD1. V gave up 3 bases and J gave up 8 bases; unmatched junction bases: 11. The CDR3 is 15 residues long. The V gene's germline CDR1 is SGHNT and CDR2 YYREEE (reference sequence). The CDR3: CASSSRQGDGDEQFF. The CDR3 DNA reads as TGTGCCAGCAGCTCCCGACAGGGCGATGGGGATGAGCAGTTCTTC.

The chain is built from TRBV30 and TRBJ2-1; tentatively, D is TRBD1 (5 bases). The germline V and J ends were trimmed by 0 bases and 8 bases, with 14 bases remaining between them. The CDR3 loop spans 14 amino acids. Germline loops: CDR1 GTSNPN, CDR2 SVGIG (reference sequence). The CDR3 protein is CAWSVRQGIDEQFF. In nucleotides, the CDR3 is TGTGCCTGGAGTGTACGGCAGGGAATCGATGAGCAGTTCTTC.

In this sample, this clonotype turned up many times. CDR3 sequence reads: CSGLEGARNTEAFF. The CDR3 coding sequence is TGCAGCGGGCTGGAGGGGGCGAGGAACACTGAAGCTTTCTTT. J is TRBJ1-1 and V is TRBV29-1; 7 nucleotides agree with TRBD1. Germline V CDR1 and CDR2: SQVTM, ANQGSEA. CDR3 size: 14 residues. The V and J ends lost 7 bases and 1 base, in that order; junction bases with no gene match: 9. Drawing the rest from reference TRBV29-1 and TRBJ1-1, the complete variable domain is SAVISQKPSRDICQRGTSLTIQCQVDSQVTMMFWYRQQPGQSLTLIATANQGSEATYESGFVIDKFPISRPNLTFSTLTVSNMSPEDSSIYLCSGLEGARNTEAFFGQGTRLTVV.

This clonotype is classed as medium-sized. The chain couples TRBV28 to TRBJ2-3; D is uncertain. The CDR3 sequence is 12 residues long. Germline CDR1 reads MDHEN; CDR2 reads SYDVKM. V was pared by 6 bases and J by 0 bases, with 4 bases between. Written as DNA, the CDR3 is TGTGCCAGCAGCTTGAGCACAGATACGCAGTATTTT. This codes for CASSLSTDTQYF.

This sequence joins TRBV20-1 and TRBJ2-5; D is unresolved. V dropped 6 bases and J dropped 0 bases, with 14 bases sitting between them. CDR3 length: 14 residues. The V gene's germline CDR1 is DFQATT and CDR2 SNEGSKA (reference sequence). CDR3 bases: TGCAGTGCCATGCCCCTGGGGTACCAAGAGACCCAGTACTTC. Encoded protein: CSAMPLGYQETQYF.

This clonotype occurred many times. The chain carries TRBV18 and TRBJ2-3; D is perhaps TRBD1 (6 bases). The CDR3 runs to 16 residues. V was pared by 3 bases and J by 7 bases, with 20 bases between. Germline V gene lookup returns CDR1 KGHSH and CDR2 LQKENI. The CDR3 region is CASSPLPGARLNTQYF. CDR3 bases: TGTGCCAGCTCACCCCTCCCAGGGGCGAGGTTAAATACGCAGTATTTT.

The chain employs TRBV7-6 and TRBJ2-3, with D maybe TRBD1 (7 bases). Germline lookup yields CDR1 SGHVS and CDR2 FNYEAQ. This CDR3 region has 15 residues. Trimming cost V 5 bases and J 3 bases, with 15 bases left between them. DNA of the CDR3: TGTGCCAGCAGCAGCCAGGGGGAGGTTACAGATACGCAGTATTTT. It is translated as CASSSQGEVTDTQYF.

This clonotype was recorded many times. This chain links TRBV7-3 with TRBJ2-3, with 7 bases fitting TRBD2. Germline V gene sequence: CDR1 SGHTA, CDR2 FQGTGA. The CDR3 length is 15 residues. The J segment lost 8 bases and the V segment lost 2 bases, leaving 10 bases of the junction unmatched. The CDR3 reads CASSLGAGEGRTQYF. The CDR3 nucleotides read TGTGCCAGCAGCTTAGGTGCGGGGGAGGGCCGTACGCAGTATTTT. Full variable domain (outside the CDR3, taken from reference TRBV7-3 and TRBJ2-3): GAGVSQTPSNKVTEKGKYVELRCDPISGHTALYWYRQSLGQGPEFLIYFQGTGAADDSGLPNDRFFAVRPEGSVSTLKIQRTERGDSAVYLCASSLGAGEGRTQYFGPGTRLTVL.

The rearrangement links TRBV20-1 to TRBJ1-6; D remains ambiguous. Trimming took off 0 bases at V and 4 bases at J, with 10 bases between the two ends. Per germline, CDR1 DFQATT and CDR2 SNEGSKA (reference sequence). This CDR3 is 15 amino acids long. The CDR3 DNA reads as TGCAGTGCTAGAGATCCGACGGCTTATAATTCACCCCTCCACTTT. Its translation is CSARDPTAYNSPLHF.